This TCR beta chain came from a study of shared clonotypes between healthy human individuals. Findings and limits, study-wide: Large sequencing depth failed to make sorted-subset sequencing complete, rarefaction showed.

This CDR3 comprises 11 residues. Trimming pared 5 bases from V and 8 bases from J, leaving 7 bases between. Germline CDR1 MNHEY, CDR2 SVGAGI. A note on this clone: Its antigen remains unknown.

The repertoire was sequenced with immunoSEQ multiplex PCR; TCRdb's copy has only in-frame clones and lacks some. The repertoire consists of more than 2 million clones, with around 95% occurring once and the leading ten covering more than 0.1%. Material for sequencing was naive CD4+ T cells sorted from blood. The subset here: CD45RA+ positively selected. The chain combines TRBV6-5 with TRBJ2-4; perhaps TRBD2 as D (5 bases). This receptor was identified in a man younger than 35 in good health. CDR3 DNA sequence: TGTGCCAGCAGTCGGGGAGACATTCAGTACTTC. The encoded protein is CASSRGDIQYF.